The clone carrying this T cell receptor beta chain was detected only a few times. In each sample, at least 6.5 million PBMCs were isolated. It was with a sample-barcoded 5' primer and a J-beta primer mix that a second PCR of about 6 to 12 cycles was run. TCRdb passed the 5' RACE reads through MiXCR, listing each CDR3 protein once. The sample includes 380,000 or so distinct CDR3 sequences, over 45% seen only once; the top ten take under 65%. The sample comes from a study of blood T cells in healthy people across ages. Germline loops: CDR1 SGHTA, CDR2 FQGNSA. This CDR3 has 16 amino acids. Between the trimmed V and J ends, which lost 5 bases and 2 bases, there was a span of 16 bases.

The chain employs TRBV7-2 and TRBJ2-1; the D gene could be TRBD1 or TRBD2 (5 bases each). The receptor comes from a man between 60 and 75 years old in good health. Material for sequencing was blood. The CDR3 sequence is CASSPGPLRTYNEQFF. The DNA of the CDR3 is TGTGCCAGCAGCCCGGGACCTCTGAGAACCTACAATGAGCAGTTCTTC.